The present T cell receptor (beta chain) was sequenced within a study of cytomegalovirus exposure and HLA in healthy donors. CDR3 length: 14 residues. Trimming removed 6 bases from V and 1 base from J; junction bases left unmatched: 2. The V gene's germline CDR1 is MNHNS and CDR2 SASEGT. The PCR was carried out with 60 Vbeta primers and 13 Jbeta primers. Here immunoSEQ multiplex PCR was the method, and the copy in TCRdb shows in-frame clones only, minus some. The data hold 150,000 to 200,000 clones, with around 76% observed a single time. This rearrangement joins TRBV6-1 to TRBJ1-3; 8 bases line up with TRBD1. The sequenced material came from PBMCs. The receptor's source is a woman aged 35 to 49 in good health and CMV-seronegative. CDR3 nucleotides: TGTGCCAGCAGGGACAGGGAGTCTGGAAACACCATATATTTT. Amino acids: CASRDRESGNTIYF.